The 26 T cell receptor beta chains below all came from one sample that was sequenced in a study of a mutant IDH1 vaccine in newly diagnosed glioma. Sample time point: week 23, last vaccination. Every vaccination contained 300 ug of the mutant IDH1 20-mer peptide and was paired with topical imiquimod. The table came from immunoSEQ multiplex PCR; TCRdb's copy has only in-frame clones and leaves some out. The repertoire holds about 44,000 clones, around 90% seen once, with 3.5% to 4% in the top ten. What these receptors recognize is not known. The sample in question was PBMCs, obtained from a glioma patient whose treatment included an IDH1 peptide vaccine. All receptors derive from a man aged 45 to 65 with glioma.

The V call is TRBV7-9, the J call TRBJ2-3, with D possibly being TRBD2 (6 bases). V was pared by 5 bases and J by 11 bases, with 26 bases between. This CDR3 has 16 amino acids. Per germline, CDR1 SEHNR and CDR2 FQNEAQ (reference sequence). CDR3 protein: CASSLAVGAGRRGQYF. As DNA, the CDR3 is TGTGCCAGCAGCCTGGCGGTTGGCGCGGGGCGGCGGGGGCAGTATTTT. Complete variable domain (other parts from reference TRBV7-9 and TRBJ2-3): DTGVSQNPRHKITKRGQNVTFRCDPISEHNRLYWYRQTLGQGPEFLTYFQNEAQLEKSRLLSDRFSAERPKGSFSTLEIQRTEQGDSAMYLCASSLAVGAGRRGQYFGPGTRLTVL.

The chain has TRBV7-9 and TRBJ1-1; 8 bases line up with TRBD1. CDR1 is SEHNR and CDR2 is FQNEAQ in the germline V gene (reference sequence). The CDR3 is 15 amino acids. The trim removed 6 bases at V and 5 bases at J, leaving 11 bases unmatched. CDR3 bases: TGTGCCAGCAGGCCCACGACAGGGGTGGGGACTGAAGCTTTCTTT. It is translated as CASRPTTGVGTEAFF.

The chain is built from TRBV6-4 and TRBJ2-1, with 12 nucleotides matching TRBD2. The V and J ends lost 5 bases and 9 bases, in that order; junction bases with no gene match: 8. CDR3 size: 15 residues. The V gene's germline CDR1 is MRHNA and CDR2 SNTAGT. The CDR3 reads CASSPGLAGRGEQFF. CDR3 DNA sequence: TGTGCCAGCAGTCCTGGACTAGCGGGGAGGGGTGAGCAGTTCTTC.

V gene TRBV20-1 combines with J gene TRBJ2-4; D remains unclear. The CDR3 length is 11 residues. V was shortened by 3 bases and J by 5 bases, with 5 bases between the two germline ends. The germline V gene has CDR1 DFQATT and CDR2 SNEGSKA (reference sequence). The CDR3 coding sequence is TGCAGTGCTAGCCCACAAAACATTCAGTACTTC. Translation gives CSASPQNIQYF.

The chain recombines TRBV5-1 with TRBJ2-7; 8 bases are a match to TRBD2. Trimming took 2 bases from V and 2 from J; bases not matched to a gene: 6. The germline gives CDR1 SGHRS, CDR2 YFSETQ. CDR3 length equals 15 residues. The CDR3 region is CASSFRTSPTYEQYF. For the CDR3, the DNA is TGCGCCAGCAGCTTTAGGACTAGCCCTACCTACGAGCAGTACTTC.

The CDR3 loop is CASSLGSGQGPEAFF. CDR3 sequence (DNA): TGTGCCAGCAGCTTAGGGTCGGGACAGGGACCTGAAGCTTTCTTT. The V and J genes are TRBV7-9 and TRBJ1-1; 9 bases map to TRBD1. CDR1 is SEHNR and CDR2 is FQNEAQ in the germline V gene (reference sequence). The CDR3 spans 15 residues. V lost 1 base, J lost 6 bases, and 6 bases stayed unmatched.

CDR3 in amino acids: CASSVEWYSNYGYTF. CDR3 bases: TGTGCCAGCAGCGTAGAGTGGTACTCTAACTATGGCTACACCTTC. The rearrangement uses TRBV9 and TRBJ1-2; no reliable D call. The V end was cut by 0 bases, the J end by 0 bases, with 9 bases between. The CDR3 runs to 15 residues. The germline V gene encodes CDR1 SGDLS and CDR2 YYNGEE. Supplemented by reference TRBV9 and TRBJ1-2, the full variable domain reads DSGVTQTPKHLITATGQRVTLRCSPRSGDLSVYWYQQSLDQGLQFLIQYYNGEERAKGNILERFSAQQFPDLHSELNLSSLELGDSALYFCASSVEWYSNYGYTFGSGTRLTVV.

The sample holds one count of this clone. V and J are TRBV18 and TRBJ1-1; D is unclear. Deletions cut 2 bases from V and 1 base from J, with 8 bases between. CDR3 size: 14 residues. Germline CDR1 is KGHSH and CDR2 is LQKENI. CDR3 in DNA: TGTGCCAGCTCACCAGGACTCTCGAACACTGAAGCTTTCTTT. Translated, it gives CASSPGLSNTEAFF.

The CDR3 DNA reads as TGTGCCAGCAGCCCGTTGACTAGCGGGGGAGTAGATGAGCAGTTCTTC. It specifies CASSPLTSGGVDEQFF. The V gene is TRBV4-2, the J gene TRBJ2-1; TRBD2 aligns across 12 bases. Germline values: CDR1 LGHNA, CDR2 YNFKEQ. The V gene end was trimmed by 4 bases and the J gene end by 8 bases; junction bases not matched to a gene: 9. The length of the CDR3 is 16 residues.

This clone showed up just a few times. For the CDR3, the DNA is TGTGCCAGCAGGAGGGACCTGAAAGAGTTTTTT. It specifies CASRRDLKEFF. The chain employs TRBV28 and TRBJ1-4, with a weak D call TRBD1 (5 bases). From germline, CDR1 is MDHEN and CDR2 SYDVKM. This CDR3 has 11 amino acids. V was trimmed by 6 bases and J by 16 bases, leaving 15 bases between them.

The chain links TRBV30 to TRBJ2-3, with D unresolved. The CDR3 is 16 residues long. Per the germline V gene, CDR1 is GTSNPN and CDR2 is SVGIG (reference sequence). The V end was cut by 0 bases, the J end by 1 base, with 14 bases between. For the CDR3, the DNA is TGTGCCTGGAGTGTAGCTGGGTCCTCGGGCACAGATACGCAGTATTTT. Translated, it gives CAWSVAGSSGTDTQYF.

This chain uses TRBV5-5 with TRBJ1-4; maybe TRBD1 (5 bases). The V gene's germline CDR1 is SGHKS and CDR2 YYEKEE (reference sequence). The CDR3 is 14 amino acids. Trimming took 3 bases from V and 5 from J, leaving 11 bases between them. The DNA for the CDR3 is TGTGCCAGCAGCTCTATGGGGCTGAATGAAAAACTGTTTTTT. The encoded protein is CASSSMGLNEKLFF.

V gene TRBV11-2 combines with J gene TRBJ2-1; no clear D. From germline, CDR1 is SGHAT and CDR2 FQNNGV. The V end lost 0 bases, the J end lost 6 bases, and 6 bases lay between the germline ends. This CDR3 spans 13 amino acids. CDR3 protein: CASSLELPNEQFF. In DNA, the CDR3 is TGTGCCAGCAGCTTAGAACTCCCCAATGAGCAGTTCTTC. The variable domain in full, completed from reference TRBV11-2 and TRBJ2-1, reads EAGVAQSPRYKIIEKRQSVAFWCNPISGHATLYWYQQILGQGPKLLIQFQNNGVVDDSQLPKDRFSAERLKGVDSTLKIQPAKLEDSAVYLCASSLELPNEQFFGPGTRLTVL.

The chain combines TRBV12-2 with TRBJ1-5. TRBV12-2 is a documented pseudogene. CDR3 size: 15 residues. CDR3 amino acids: CASRLLNRGNQPQHF. In DNA form, the CDR3 reads TGTGCAAGTCGCTTATTGAATAGGGGCAATCAGCCCCAGCATTTT.

As concerns this clone: The sample carries other DNA sequences with the same CDR3. The chain joins TRBV10-3 to TRBJ2-3; D unresolved. V gave up 0 bases and J gave up 5 bases, with 3 bases separating them. This CDR3 has 12 amino acids. The germline gives CDR1 ENHRY, CDR2 SYGVKD. The CDR3 DNA reads as TGTGCCATCAGTGAGTCAGGAGATACGCAGTATTTT. Translation: CAISESGDTQYF.

This chain connects TRBV9 to TRBJ1-6; the D gene is possibly TRBD1 (5 bases). The CDR3 consists of 15 residues. Germline V CDR1 and CDR2: SGDLS, YYNGEE. V dropped 2 bases and J dropped 10 bases, with 16 bases sitting between them. In nucleotides, the CDR3 is TGTGCCAGCAGCGTCGGAGGGACGTTAGGATCACCCCTCCACTTT. Translation gives CASSVGGTLGSPLHF. The full variable domain, its missing parts supplied by reference TRBV9 and TRBJ1-6, is DSGVTQTPKHLITATGQRVTLRCSPRSGDLSVYWYQQSLDQGLQFLIQYYNGEERAKGNILERFSAQQFPDLHSELNLSSLELGDSALYFCASSVGGTLGSPLHFGNGTRLTVT.

J is TRBJ1-1 and V is TRBV6-1; 7 nucleotides agree with TRBD1. J was trimmed by 11 bases and V by 1 base; bases with no gene match: 10. The CDR3 has 14 residues. The germline CDR1 and CDR2 sequences are MNHNS and SASEGT. This chain's CDR3 is CASSEDITGVDAFF. CDR3 sequence (DNA): TGTGCCAGCAGTGAAGATATTACAGGGGTCGATGCTTTCTTT.

The V gene is TRBV18, the J gene TRBJ1-5; D gene uncertain. Germline values: CDR1 KGHSH, CDR2 LQKENI. The V and J ends lost 6 bases and 15 bases respectively, with 18 bases between them. There are 12 residues in the CDR3. CDR3 DNA sequence: TGTGCCAGCTCGGCCAGAGGGTACTTGTGGCATTTT. Amino acid sequence: CASSARGYLWHF.

The chain joins TRBV9 to TRBJ2-5; 9 bases map to TRBD2. Trimming took 3 bases from V and 5 from J; bases not matched to a gene: 11. Germline values: CDR1 SGDLS, CDR2 YYNGEE. The CDR3 covers 16 residues. CDR3: CASSAQWERGVETQYF. The DNA for the CDR3 is TGTGCCAGCAGCGCCCAGTGGGAGCGGGGGGTGGAGACCCAGTACTTC.

This chain connects TRBV2 to TRBJ2-7; D gene uncertain. The CDR3 loop spans 15 amino acids. V was clipped by 6 bases and J by 3 bases, with 18 bases between them. Germline CDR1 and CDR2: SNHLY and FYNNEI. The CDR3 reads CASRYRADDNYEQYF. The CDR3 region has the DNA TGTGCCAGCAGGTACCGGGCCGACGACAACTACGAGCAGTACTTC.

The chain couples TRBV10-3 to TRBJ1-1; 9 bases align to TRBD1. CDR1 is ENHRY and CDR2 is SYGVKD in the germline V gene. CDR3 size: 14 residues. Losses at the gene ends were 6 bases for V and 3 bases for J; bases not matched to a gene: 5. For the CDR3, the DNA is TGTGCCATCAGCCGGGACAGGGTCCACACTGAAGCTTTCTTT. Its translation: CAISRDRVHTEAFF.

This chain links TRBV5-6 with TRBJ1-5; D perhaps matches TRBD1 (5 bases). The CDR3 is 13 amino acids. The V end was cut by 4 bases, the J end by 1 base, with 6 bases between. Germline V gene lookup returns CDR1 SGHDT and CDR2 YYEEEE. In DNA, the CDR3 is TGTGCCAGCAGCGGGGGGAGCAATCAGCCCCAGCATTTT. Protein product: CASSGGSNQPQHF.

The chain combines TRBV9 with TRBJ1-4; no definite D call. V dropped 0 bases and J dropped 7 bases, with 13 bases sitting between them. The CDR3 has 15 residues. Germline V gene lookup returns CDR1 SGDLS and CDR2 YYNGEE. CDR3 nucleotides: TGTGCCAGCAGCGTAGTGGTCAGCGAACTTGAAAAACTGTTTTTT. Encoded protein: CASSVVVSELEKLFF.

V is TRBV7-2 and J is TRBJ2-7; 8 nucleotides line up with TRBD2. V gave up 1 base and J gave up 5 bases; unmatched junction bases: 7. Germline V gene data show CDR1 as SGHTA and CDR2 as FQGNSA. The CDR3 has 15 residues. The CDR3: CASSLGDGGVNEQYF. CDR3 DNA: TGTGCCAGCAGCTTAGGTGACGGGGGGGTAAACGAGCAGTACTTC.

The rearrangement joins TRBV7-9 to TRBJ2-2, with TRBD1 identical over 7 bases. The CDR3 runs to 16 residues. J was trimmed by 2 bases and V by 4 bases; bases with no gene match: 7. In germline, CDR1 is SEHNR, CDR2 FQNEAQ (reference sequence). The CDR3 DNA is TGTGCCAGCAGCTCGGCCGGGACAGTAAACACCGGGGAGCTGTTTTTT. Its protein is CASSSAGTVNTGELFF.

This chain uses TRBV5-1 with TRBJ2-7; D might be TRBD1 or TRBD2, each matching 5 bases. V was shortened by 0 bases and J by 2 bases, with 9 bases between the two germline ends. Germline V CDR1 and CDR2: SGHRS, YFSETQ. The CDR3 covers 14 residues. Here the CDR3 reads CASSLVGDPYEQYF. As DNA, the CDR3 is TGCGCCAGCAGCTTGGTGGGGGACCCCTACGAGCAGTACTTC. Filled out from reference TRBV5-1 and TRBJ2-7, the complete variable domain reads KAGVTQTPRYLIKTRGQQVTLSCSPISGHRSVSWYQQTPGQGLQFLFEYFSETQRNKGNFPGRFSGRQFSNSRSEMNVSTLELGDSALYLCASSLVGDPYEQYFGPGTRLTVT.